The 20 T cell receptor beta chains below all came from one sample that was sequenced in a study of vaccination and CD4 T cells after COVID-19. The Oncomine TCR Beta short-read assay was applied to DNA of cultured CD4+ T cells. TCRdb re-called the PCR reads through MiXCR, storing one row per CDR3 protein. The sample lists several thousand distinct CDR3 sequences, roughly 48% occurring once. As for treatment: approximately 10-day PBMC culture with coronavirus spike peptide pools or control peptides (ViraFEST assay). The unexposed donor gave CD4+ T cells before the COVID-19 pandemic (2011-2018). Antigens of these TCRs are unknown. Material: CD4+ T cells from blood, cultured in vitro. The receptor source for this set is a human donor in good health.

The V call is TRBV6-1, the J call TRBJ1-2; tentatively, D is TRBD1 (5 bases). V lost 6 bases and J 7 bases, leaving 21 bases between the germline ends. The CDR3 is made up of 15 amino acids. Germline CDR1 reads MNHNS; CDR2 reads SASEGT. The CDR3 loop is CASSQLGAGVGGYTF. The CDR3 region has the DNA TGTGCCAGCAGCCAACTCGGGGCAGGAGTTGGTGGCTACACCTTC.

This clonotype was recorded once. The genes are TRBV27 and TRBJ1-1; TRBD1 aligns across 7 bases. V shed 5 bases, J shed 12 bases, and the junction held 15 bases outside the gene matches. This CDR3 has 14 amino acids. Germline CDR1 reads MNHEY; CDR2 reads SMNVEV (reference sequence). CDR3 loop: CASSIGQELNETFF. The CDR3 DNA is TGTGCCAGCAGTATCGGACAGGAACTAAACGAAACTTTCTTT.

J is TRBJ2-3 and V is TRBV6-1; the D gene is possibly TRBD2 (7 bases). The germline V and J ends were trimmed by 10 bases and 5 bases, with 25 bases remaining between them. CDR1 is MNHNS, CDR2 SASEGT, per germline. The CDR3 loop spans 16 amino acids. The CDR3 sequence is CATFNHPRGGGDTQYF. The DNA for the CDR3 is TGTGCCACCTTTAATCATCCCCGCGGGGGCGGAGATACGCAGTATTTT.

This clonotype is medium-sized within its sample. The chain recombines TRBV6-1 with TRBJ1-2, with unresolved D. Deletions cut 4 bases from V and 8 bases from J, with 8 bases between. The germline gives CDR1 MNHNS, CDR2 SASEGT. The CDR3 is 11 amino acids. The DNA for the CDR3 is TGTGCCAGCAGTGCGGCGCTAGGCTACACCTTC. It encodes CASSAALGYTF.

The chain links TRBV20-1 to TRBJ1-4; 9 bases match TRBD1. Germline CDR1 DFQATT, CDR2 SNEGSKA (reference sequence). The V segment lost 4 bases and the J segment 6 bases; nucleotides outside the gene matches: 3. The CDR3 loop spans 13 amino acids. The chain's CDR3 is CSANRGLDEKLFF. The CDR3 DNA follows: TGCAGTGCTAACAGGGGGCTAGATGAAAAACTGTTTTTT.

The V call is TRBV19, the J call TRBJ1-5; TRBD1 matches at 8 bases. The CDR3 has 15 residues. V shed 5 bases and J 5 bases; nucleotides not matched to a gene: 8. The germline CDR1 and CDR2 sequences are LNHDA and SQIVND (reference sequence). In DNA, the CDR3 is TGTGCCAGTAGTCCGCTATCGACAGGGGATCAGCCCCAGCATTTT. This codes for CASSPLSTGDQPQHF. Based on the CDR3 plus reference TRBV19 and TRBJ1-5, the full variable domain is DGGITQSPKYLFRKEGQNVTLSCEQNLNHDAMYWYRQDPGQGLRLIYYSQIVNDFQKGDIAEGYSVSREKKESFPLTVTSAQKNPTAFYLCASSPLSTGDQPQHFGDGTRLSIL.

DNA for the CDR3: TGTGCCAGCAGCCCCCGAGGGGAGGCTAATGAAAAACTGTTTTTT. Its protein product is CASSPRGEANEKLFF. This sequence joins TRBV7-2 and TRBJ1-4; tentatively, D is TRBD1 (5 bases). V lost 5 bases and J 3 bases, leaving 13 bases between the germline ends. Germline CDR1 reads SGHTA; CDR2 reads FQGNSA. The CDR3 consists of 15 residues. The full variable domain, its missing parts supplied by reference TRBV7-2 and TRBJ1-4, is GAGVSQSPSNKVTEKGKDVELRCDPISGHTALYWYRQSLGQGLEFLIYFQGNSAPDKSGLPSDRFSAERTGGSVSTLTIQRTQQEDSAVYLCASSPRGEANEKLFFGSGTQLSVL.

The rearrangement links TRBV7-6 to TRBJ2-3; D is ambiguous. Germline V gives CDR1 SGHVS, CDR2 FNYEAQ. The CDR3 spans 14 residues. The germline V and J ends were trimmed by 1 base and 0 bases, with 5 bases remaining between them. The DNA of the CDR3 is TGTGCCAGCAGCTTAGATTCCAGCACAGATACGCAGTATTTT. The encoded protein is CASSLDSSTDTQYF.

There are a few counts of this clonotype. The rearrangement joins TRBV6-1 to TRBJ2-4; 11 bases line up with TRBD1. CDR1 is MNHNS and CDR2 is SASEGT in the germline V gene. The junction had 6 bases not matched to a gene; V was cut back by 2 bases and J by 3 bases. This CDR3 contains 17 residues. The chain's CDR3 is CASSETPGTGGKNIQYF. The DNA of the CDR3 is TGTGCCAGCAGTGAAACCCCCGGGACAGGGGGCAAAAACATTCAGTACTTC.

The chain couples TRBV25-1 to TRBJ1-5; TRBD1 agrees at 8 bases. The CDR3 sequence is 18 residues long. Germline V lookup: CDR1 MGHDK, CDR2 SYGVNS. The V gene end was trimmed by 7 bases and the J gene end by 4 bases; junction bases not matched to a gene: 18. The CDR3 coding sequence is TGTGCCAGCAAGGTCGGGCAGGGGGCTCTACCGCCTAATCAGCCCCAGCATTTT. Its translation is CASKVGQGALPPNQPQHF.

This clonotype has only a few counts. This chain links TRBV6-5 with TRBJ1-1, with a possible D match to TRBD1 (5 bases). CDR1 is MNHEY, CDR2 SVGAGI, per germline. This CDR3 has 13 residues. The V gene lost 4 bases and the J gene lost 1 base, with 7 bases spanning the gap. CDR3 nucleotides: TGTGCCAGCAGTTTGAGGGGGAACACTGAAGCTTTCTTT. Its translation: CASSLRGNTEAFF.

This clonotype is large. The rearrangement joins TRBV11-2 to TRBJ2-3; possibly TRBD2 for D (6 bases). Trimming removed 4 bases at V and 2 bases at J, with 16 bases between. CDR1 SGHAT and CDR2 FQNNGV come from the germline V gene. This CDR3 spans 16 amino acids. This chain's CDR3 is CASSSIWGTATDTQYF. Here the CDR3 DNA reads TGTGCCAGCAGCTCGATTTGGGGGACTGCCACAGATACGCAGTATTTT.

The rearrangement links TRBV7-2 to TRBJ1-1; 7 bases agree with TRBD1. CDR1 is SGHTA and CDR2 is FQGNSA in the germline V gene. There are 13 residues in the CDR3. The V gene end was trimmed by 5 bases and the J gene end by 5 bases; junction bases not matched to a gene: 5. The CDR3 here is CASSRDRATEAFF. Here the CDR3 DNA reads TGTGCCAGCAGCCGCGACAGGGCTACTGAAGCTTTCTTT.

This sequence joins TRBV6-5 and TRBJ1-1, with a weak D call TRBD1 (6 bases). The V end was cut by 1 base, the J end by 3 bases, with 27 bases between. Germline V gene sequence: CDR1 MNHEY, CDR2 SVGAGI. The CDR3 is 20 residues long. DNA of the CDR3: TGTGCCAGCAGTTACTTCAACCCTCTCGGGACAAGAAAAGGGGACACTGAAGCTTTCTTT. This codes for CASSYFNPLGTRKGDTEAFF.

The chain uses TRBV6-1 and TRBJ1-2; D unresolved. The CDR3 is made up of 14 amino acids. CDR1 and CDR2 (germline): MNHNS, SASEGT. V gave up 2 bases and J gave up 4 bases, with 11 bases separating them. The DNA for the CDR3 is TGTGCCAGCAGTGAACCGGGATTAGGCTATGGCTACACCTTC. Translated: CASSEPGLGYGYTF.

DNA for the CDR3: TGCAGTGCTAGAGCCCTCAACAGGGGTGTGGAGACCCAGTACTTC. It specifies CSARALNRGVETQYF. The V call is TRBV20-1, the J call TRBJ2-5; 7 bases align to TRBD1. The junction had 10 bases not matched to a gene; V was cut back by 1 base and J by 5 bases. The CDR3 spans 15 residues. CDR1 and CDR2 (germline): DFQATT, SNEGSKA (reference sequence).

The genes are TRBV20-1 and TRBJ1-4; D unclear. The CDR3 spans 13 residues. Germline-derived CDR1 and CDR2 are DFQATT and SNEGSKA (reference sequence). Trimming took off 0 bases at V and 3 bases at J, with 5 bases between the two ends. In nucleotides, the CDR3 is TGCAGTGCTAGAGAGTCAGCTAATGAAAAACTGTTTTTT. Amino acid sequence: CSARESANEKLFF.

This chain's CDR3 is CASTPSGTYEQYF. CDR3 sequence (DNA): TGTGCCAGCACCCCAAGTGGTACCTACGAGCAGTACTTC. V is TRBV6-2 or TRBV6-3 and J is TRBJ2-7; D unresolved. The CDR3 is 13 residues long. Germline assignment: CDR1 MNHEY and CDR2 SVGEGT. V lost 7 bases and J lost 2, with 12 bases in between.

V is TRBV19 and J is TRBJ2-7, with TRBD2 as a possible D gene (6 bases). The germline gives CDR1 LNHDA, CDR2 SQIVND (reference sequence). The CDR3 is 14 amino acids. Trimming pared 5 bases from V and 2 bases from J, leaving 13 bases between. In DNA, the CDR3 is TGTGCCAGTAGTCCGACTAGTCCGACCTACGAGCAGTACTTC. Protein product: CASSPTSPTYEQYF. The full variable domain, with the rest looked up from reference TRBV19 and TRBJ2-7, is DGGITQSPKYLFRKEGQNVTLSCEQNLNHDAMYWYRQDPGQGLRLIYYSQIVNDFQKGDIAEGYSVSREKKESFPLTVTSAQKNPTAFYLCASSPTSPTYEQYFGPGTRLTVT.

This clonotype was picked up a small number of times. The chain joins TRBV20-1 to TRBJ2-3, with a weak D call TRBD2 (6 bases). Germline V lookup: CDR1 DFQATT, CDR2 SNEGSKA (reference sequence). The CDR3 runs 12 residues. V lost 1 base to trimming and J lost 6 bases, with 8 bases between them. Here the CDR3 DNA reads TGCAGTGCTAGAGGGGGGAGGGATACGCAGTATTTT. Amino acid sequence: CSARGGRDTQYF.